Listed below are T cell receptor beta chains from one sample, sequenced in a study of early stage breast cancer tumors. Profiling relied on immunoSEQ multiplex PCR, and the TCRdb table lists in-frame clones only, not all of them. The table lists 30,000 to 40,000 clones, 70% to 85% of them singletons, with less than 7.5% in the top ten. Sample: blood. The receptors derive from a person in their 60s with breast cancer. The CDR3 runs from the conserved cysteine through the conserved F or W. A D gene is named only where the DNA matches it firmly. Clone size, where shown, is once, few, many, or a class for clones that have expanded.

TRBV5-1,NA,NA,TRBJ1-2,TGCGCCAGCAGCTTAGAGGGCAGAGACTATGGCTACACCTTC,CASSLEGRDYGYTF
TRBV7-8,NA,NA,TRBJ1-2,TGTGCCAGCAGCTCGCCGGAGGGCTATGGCTACACCTTC,CASSSPEGYGYTF
TRBV27,NA,TRBD1,TRBJ2-7,TGTGCCAGCAGTTTTGGATCCGGGACAGAGACCTACGAGCAGTACTTC,CASSFGSGTETYEQYF
TRBV6-9,NA,NA,TRBJ2-5,TGTGCCAGCAGTTATGTTTCCCGACTCGTTCAAGAGACCCAGTACTTC,CASSYVSRLVQETQYF
TRBV19,NA,NA,TRBJ1-3,TGTGCCACTAAGGACCCTGGGAGCTCTGGAAACACCATATATTTT,CATKDPGSSGNTIYF
TRBV19,NA,TRBD1,TRBJ1-5,TGTGCCAGCAAAAACAGGGGGAATCAGCCCCAGCATTTT,CASKNRGNQPQHF
TRBV12-1,NA,NA,TRBJ2-5,TGTGCCAGCAGCTTTCCGCGTAACAGGGGAACCCAAGAGACCCAGTACTTC,CASSFPRNRGTQETQYF
TRBV27,NA,TRBD2,TRBJ2-1,TGTGCCAGCAGTTTACTGACTAGCGGGGGGGACAATGAGCAGTTCTTC,CASSLLTSGGDNEQFF
TRBV28,NA,TRBD1,TRBJ1-2,TGTGCCAGCAGTTCAAACAGGGGCGGCTACACCTTC,CASSSNRGGYTF
TRBV28,once,NA,TRBJ2-3,TGTGCCAGCAGTTTGGGCAGACTGGGGGGCCCAGATACGCAGTATTTT,CASSLGRLGGPDTQYF
TRBV12-1,NA,NA,TRBJ2-2,TGTGCCAGCACAAAGGGGGCGAGCACCGGGGAGCTGTTTTTT,CASTKGASTGELFF
TRBV6-1,NA,TRBD2,TRBJ2-7,TGTGCCAGCAGTGAATGGGCGGGAGGTGCCTACGAGCAGTACTTC,CASSEWAGGAYEQYF
TRBV7-2,NA,TRBD2,TRBJ2-3,TGTGCCAGCAGCTTGACTAGCGGTACAGATACGCAGTATTTT,CASSLTSGTDTQYF
TRBV6-1,NA,NA,TRBJ1-4,TGTGCCAGCATGCGAGAAAAACTGTTTTTT,CASMREKLFF
TRBV2,few,NA,TRBJ1-1,TGTGCCAGCAGTGAGTGGCCGCATTCTGAAGCTTTCTTT,CASSEWPHSEAFF
TRBV1,NA,NA,TRBJ2-5,TGCACCAGCAGCCAAGATCGTCCGGGGCCGGGGGAGACCCAGTACTTC,CTSSQDRPGPGETQYF
TRBV7-9,NA,NA,TRBJ1-1,TGTGCCCTCCGGACGGCTGAAGCTTTCTTT,CALRTAEAFF
TRBV15,few,TRBD1,TRBJ1-2,TGTGCCACCAGCAGAGATCGGTTGCAGGGGGCTAACTATGGCTACACCTTC,CATSRDRLQGANYGYTF
TRBV7-9,NA,NA,TRBJ1-1,TGTGCCAGCAGCTTCGGGCCAAACACTGAAGCTTTCTTT,CASSFGPNTEAFF
TRBV16,few,NA,TRBJ2-7,TGTGCCAGCAGCCAATCGATAGACTACGAGCAGTACTTC,CASSQSIDYEQYF
TRBV30,NA,NA,TRBJ1-4,TGTGCCTGGAGTGTAGGGGTTACTACTAATGAAAAACTGTTTTTT,CAWSVGVTTNEKLFF
TRBV27,NA,NA,TRBJ1-2,TGTGCCAGCAGTGGGACGGCTGCCTATGGCTACACCTTC,CASSGTAAYGYTF
TRBV2,NA,NA,TRBJ1-2,TGTGCCAGCAGTGGGCGGGGTTCTCACTATGGCTACACCTTC,CASSGRGSHYGYTF
TRBV19,few,TRBD1,TRBJ1-5,TGTGCCACCCGGGACAGGGGGCGCGGACAGCCCCAGCATTTT,CATRDRGRGQPQHF
TRBV19,NA,NA,TRBJ1-2,TGTGCCAGTAGGTTCGGGACACCTTATGGCTACACCTTC,CASRFGTPYGYTF
TRBV11-1,NA,NA,TRBJ2-3,TGTGCCATCTCGGACTCTTCTCGCACAGATACGCAGTATTTT,CAISDSSRTDTQYF
TRBV9,NA,TRBD2,TRBJ2-3,TGTGCCAGCAGCGTAGGGGGGACTAGCGGTACAGATACGCAGTATTTT,CASSVGGTSGTDTQYF
TRBV28,few,NA,TRBJ1-2,TGTGCCAGCAGTCCCCCGGGGATAATCTATGGCTACACCTTC,CASSPPGIIYGYTF
TRBV5-4,NA,NA,TRBJ1-2,TGTGCCAGCAGCTTCACGGGGGCTATAAGCTACACCTTC,CASSFTGAISYTF
TRBV6-1,few,TRBD1,TRBJ2-7,TGTGCCAGCAGTGCCCGGACAGGTTCTGACGAGCAGTACTTC,CASSARTGSDEQYF
TRBV5-8,NA,TRBD2,TRBJ2-3,TGTGCCAGCAGCAGCCTACTAGCGGGAATAGATACGCAGTATTTT,CASSSLLAGIDTQYF
TRBV5-4,NA,TRBD1,TRBJ2-2,TGTGCCAGCAGCTTGGGGACAGGGGGCAACACCGGGGAGCTGTTTTTT,CASSLGTGGNTGELFF
TRBV6-1,NA,NA,TRBJ2-5,TGTGCCAGCAGTGGGGGGAGCGGCCCGGAGACCCAGTACTTC,CASSGGSGPETQYF
TRBV2,once,NA,TRBJ2-1,TGTGCCAGCAGGGACGGATTCAACAATGAGCAGTTCTTC,CASRDGFNNEQFF
TRBV10-3,NA,NA,TRBJ2-3,TGTGCCATCAGTGAAAGAGATACGCAGTATTTT,CAISERDTQYF
TRBV4-2,once,NA,TRBJ1-2,TGTGCCAGCAGCCAGGACCCACAAAACTCACTTTCGGGAGCCTATGGCTACACCTTC,CASSQDPQNSLSGAYGYTF
TRBV28,NA,TRBD2,TRBJ2-7,TGTGCCAGCGGATACACGGGGGGTAGGAACGAGCAGTACTTC,CASGYTGGRNEQYF
TRBV6-5,NA,TRBD1,TRBJ1-5,TGTGCCAGCAATGACAGGGGTTCGACTCAGCCCCAGCATTTT,CASNDRGSTQPQHF
TRBV11-2,NA,TRBD1,TRBJ2-5,TGTGCCAGCCTCGGCAGGGGGCAAGAGACCCAGTACTTC,CASLGRGQETQYF
TRBV5-1,NA,NA,TRBJ1-1,TGCGCCAGCATGGGTGTGAGGAACACTGAAGCTTTCTTT,CASMGVRNTEAFF
TRBV5-1,NA,NA,TRBJ2-6,TGCGCCAGCAGCTTGAAAAAGGGGGCTGGGGCCAACGTCCTGACTTTC,CASSLKKGAGANVLTF
TRBV20-1,NA,TRBD2,TRBJ2-7,TGCAGTGCTATGGGGGGGGGCGAGCAGTACTTC,CSAMGGGEQYF
TRBV5-8,NA,NA,TRBJ2-7,TGTGCCAGCAGCCTGGGGATCTACGAGCAGTACTTC,CASSLGIYEQYF
TRBV6-1,NA,NA,TRBJ1-5,TGTGCCAGCGTGGACAGCCCTCGTCAGCCCCAGCATTTT,CASVDSPRQPQHF
TRBV7-2,NA,NA,TRBJ1-5,TGTGCCAGCAGCTTAGGGACAGCACACTATCAGCCCCAGCATTTT,CASSLGTAHYQPQHF
TRBV4-1,NA,NA,TRBJ2-3,TGCGCCAGCAGCCATTCGGTAGCCGAGTTTCTGAATACGCAGTATTTT,CASSHSVAEFLNTQYF
TRBV6-5,NA,NA,TRBJ2-1,TGTGCCAGCAGTTATGATTCGAGTGGCAGTGAGCAGTTCTTC,CASSYDSSGSEQFF
TRBV7-9,once,NA,TRBJ1-2,TGTGCCAGCAGCCCCGACTGGTCGGGGGGCTACACCTTC,CASSPDWSGGYTF
TRBV2,NA,NA,TRBJ2-1,TGTGCCAGCAGTGAAGATCCCCAGGGGTTCTTC,CASSEDPQGFF
TRBV7-2,NA,NA,TRBJ1-5,TGTGCCAGCAGCCCCCGGACCAATCAGCCCCAGCATTTT,CASSPRTNQPQHF
TRBV7-2,NA,TRBD1,TRBJ1-1,TGTGCCAGCAGCCCTGGGGGACAGGGATGGTCCACTGAAGCTTTCTTT,CASSPGGQGWSTEAFF
TRBV19,few,NA,TRBJ2-2,TGTGCCAGTAGTATGGGACCTTTTGCCGGGGAGCTGTTTTTT,CASSMGPFAGELFF
TRBV12-1,NA,NA,TRBJ1-2,TGTGCCAGCAGCTTTGCGCTCAGCTCAACTAACTATGGCTACACCTTC,CASSFALSSTNYGYTF
TRBV5-8,NA,NA,TRBJ2-7,TGTGCCAGCAGCTTGGGAGACGCGCAGTACTTC,CASSLGDAQYF
TRBV5-1,NA,TRBD2,TRBJ2-3,TGCGCCAGCAGCCCTCTAACTAGCGGAGGCGACACAGATACGCAGTATTTT,CASSPLTSGGDTDTQYF